This T cell receptor delta chain is drawn from a study of gamma-delta chains in newborns, infants, children. In the study overall: Polyclonal expansion of innate γδ T cells after birth follows microbial exposure.

A few counts support this clone. The germline V gene has CDR1 GEAIGNYY and CDR2 EKD. Trimming removed 3 bases from V and 1 base from J; junction bases left unmatched: 8. The CDR3 has 17 residues. TCRdb reanalysed the reads with CATT. Here the sample spans approximately 12,000 delta-chain clones, about 8.6% being singletons. Sequenced sample: blood. The sequence came from a child who was a newborn, infant or young child, either healthy, febrile or measles-vaccinated (not recorded which). The chain uses TRDV2 and TRDJ1; 12 nucleotides agree with TRDD3. The CDR3 loop reads CACDYVLGDTGTDKLIF. As DNA, the CDR3 is TGTGCCTGTGACTACGTACTGGGGGATACAGGCACCGATAAACTCATCTTT.